Below, 16 T cell receptor beta chains from the same sample are listed, as sequenced in a study of shared clonotypes between healthy human individuals (dated by TCRdb to the early 2020s). Libraries were made using the immunoSEQ multiplex PCR assay. Sourced from immuneACCESS, this table was stored by TCRdb with only in-frame sequences that have V and J called. A share of the clones is absent; for the studies checked, an unresolved V gene accounts for under half, and the remainder has no known explanation. This sample comprises millions of clones, 80% to 95% of them detected only once. In total, the top ten clones hold 0.35% to 0.5% of the sample. The sample comprised naive CD4+ T cells from PBMCs. The cell subset or site label for this specimen denotes: CD45RA+ positively selected. The receptor source for this set is a man younger than 35 in good health. Some clones in this sample may be carry-over from other donors' samples.

The chain joins TRBV7-2 to TRBJ2-2, with D possibly being TRBD2 (6 bases). Germline CDR1 and CDR2: SGHTA and FQGNSA. V was clipped by 0 bases and J by 6 bases, with 11 bases between them. There are 15 residues in the CDR3. In nucleotides, the CDR3 is TGTGCCAGCAGCTTAGCCGGGAGTGGGTCCGGGGAGCTGTTTTTT. It specifies CASSLAGSGSGELFF.

The gene calls are TRBV29-1 and TRBJ2-3; 8 nucleotides agree with TRBD2. The CDR3 consists of 13 residues. V trimming: 3 bases; J trimming: 5 bases; junction bases outside the gene matches: 4. The germline gives CDR1 SQVTM, CDR2 ANQGSEA. This CDR3 reads CSVDGRAGDTQYF. Here the CDR3 DNA reads TGCAGCGTTGACGGGAGGGCCGGAGATACGCAGTATTTT.

This rearrangement joins TRBV18 to TRBJ1-2; 7 bases are shared with TRBD1. V gave up 2 bases and J gave up 2 bases; unmatched junction bases: 8. This CDR3 contains 16 residues. Germline assignment: CDR1 KGHSH and CDR2 LQKENI. In DNA form, the CDR3 reads TGTGCCAGCTCACCAGGCTTCGGGACAGAGAACTATGGCTACACCTTC. This codes for CASSPGFGTENYGYTF.

This rearrangement joins TRBV6-5 to TRBJ1-1; D might be TRBD1 (5 bases). CDR1 and CDR2 (germline): MNHEY, SVGAGI. The CDR3 is made up of 13 amino acids. V was trimmed by 10 bases and J by 1 base, leaving 13 bases between them. CDR3 sequence reads: CATLRDSNTEAFF. Here the CDR3 DNA reads TGTGCCACCCTCAGGGATTCGAACACTGAAGCTTTCTTT.

This chain joins TRBV28 and TRBJ1-2; 11 bases line up with TRBD1. With V trimmed by 8 bases and J by 5 bases, 10 bases remained unmatched. The CDR3 runs to 15 residues. The germline CDR1 and CDR2 sequences are MDHEN and SYDVKM. The CDR3 bases are TGTGCCAGCGACCACCTTGGACAGGGGGCGTATGGCTACACCTTC. It encodes CASDHLGQGAYGYTF.

The chain's CDR3 is CASSPSRVAGAFF. The CDR3 nucleotides are TGTGCCAGCAGCCCCAGCAGAGTAGCGGGGGCGTTCTTC. The V call is TRBV7-2, the J call TRBJ2-1, with 9 bases matching TRBD2. Germline V gene sequence: CDR1 SGHTA, CDR2 FQGNSA. The CDR3 extends over 13 amino acids. J lost 15 bases, V lost 5 bases, and 11 bases had no gene match.

The chain carries TRBV29-1 and TRBJ2-1; D tentatively reads TRBD1 or TRBD2 (5 bases each). The CDR3 is made up of 16 amino acids. The germline V and J ends were trimmed by 6 bases and 4 bases, with 22 bases remaining between them. Germline-derived CDR1 and CDR2 are SQVTM and ANQGSEA. The CDR3 loop is CSVTTRPGPRYNEQFF. CDR3 nucleotides: TGCAGCGTGACGACCCGACCGGGGCCGAGGTACAATGAGCAGTTCTTC.

Written as DNA, the CDR3 is TGTGCCAGCAGCAAAGCGCTGATAAACGAGCAGTACTTC. It translates to CASSKALINEQYF. This chain uses TRBV21-1 with TRBJ2-7. TRBV21-1 is recorded as a pseudogene. The CDR3 runs 13 residues.

The rearrangement uses TRBV10-3 and TRBJ1-3; D remains unclear. The ends were cut back, 3 bases at V and 0 bases at J, with 15 bases in the middle. This CDR3 is built from 17 residues. Germline CDR1 reads ENHRY; CDR2 reads SYGVKD. CDR3 in amino acids: CAISELRAAVSGNTIYF. The CDR3 DNA sequence: TGTGCCATCAGTGAACTCCGGGCCGCCGTCTCTGGAAACACCATATATTTT.

In DNA form, the CDR3 reads TGCGCCAGCAGCTTGGTGCCCGGGACGGACTACGAGCAGTACTTC. This sequence encodes CASSLVPGTDYEQYF. The chain employs TRBV5-1 and TRBJ2-7; either TRBD1 or TRBD2 may fit D (5 bases each). Trimming shortened V by 0 bases and J by 3 bases, and 13 bases separated the two germline ends. The CDR3 runs 15 residues. CDR1 is SGHRS and CDR2 is YFSETQ in the germline V gene.

This chain connects TRBV5-4 to TRBJ1-2, with 11 nucleotides matching TRBD1. The CDR3 sequence is 16 residues long. V was pared by 4 bases and J by 3 bases, with 8 bases of the junction left unmatched. The germline V gene has CDR1 SGHNT and CDR2 YYREEE (reference sequence). CDR3 sequence reads: CASSRPAGQGDYGYTF. The CDR3 nucleotides are TGTGCCAGCAGCAGACCCGCGGGACAGGGGGACTATGGCTACACCTTC.

CDR3 protein: CASSYSPGGPGYEQYF. CDR3 sequence (DNA): TGTGCCAGCAGTTACTCCCCGGGAGGGCCGGGGTACGAGCAGTACTTC. V is TRBV6-6 and J is TRBJ2-7, with 8 bases identical to TRBD2. There are 16 residues in the CDR3. V was clipped by 0 bases and J by 4 bases; unmatched bases: 8. Per germline, CDR1 MNHNY and CDR2 SVGAGI (reference sequence).

V and J are TRBV7-9 and TRBJ2-1; TRBD1 agrees at 7 bases. Unmatched junction bases numbered 15, after V lost 5 bases and J lost 8 bases. The CDR3 runs to 16 residues. Germline-derived CDR1 and CDR2 are SEHNR and FQNEAQ (reference sequence). Written as DNA, the CDR3 is TGTGCCAGCAGCCTTCGGACAGGTTCTTCAGGGGATGAGCAGTTCTTC. Its translation is CASSLRTGSSGDEQFF.

The gene calls are TRBV30 and TRBJ2-2, with D unclear. With 1 base removed from V and 6 bases from J, the gap between germline ends came to 9 bases. The CDR3 is made up of 13 amino acids. CDR1 and CDR2 (germline): GTSNPN, SVGIG (reference sequence). The CDR3 here is CAWSDGLAGELFF. CDR3 nucleotides: TGTGCCTGGAGTGACGGGTTGGCCGGGGAGCTGTTTTTT.

J is TRBJ1-4 and V is TRBV30; possible D gene TRBD1, 5 bases. Germline-derived CDR1 and CDR2 are GTSNPN and SVGIG (reference sequence). The CDR3 contains 14 residues. With 1 base removed from V and 8 bases from J, the gap between germline ends came to 14 bases. The CDR3 nucleotides are TGTGCCTGGAGTGCGGGACTGCAACGGGAAAAACTGTTTTTT. Translating it yields CAWSAGLQREKLFF.

This sequence joins TRBV5-1 and TRBJ2-3; 7 bases are shared with TRBD2. The germline gives CDR1 SGHRS, CDR2 YFSETQ. J was trimmed by 6 bases and V by 0 bases; bases with no gene match: 10. There are 16 residues in the CDR3. The CDR3 DNA reads as TGCGCCAGCAGCTTGGGAAGGCGGCGGGAGATGGATACGCAGTATTTT. It translates to CASSLGRRREMDTQYF.